This T cell receptor (beta chain) was identified in a study of PD-L1 blockade in urothelial cancer. Overall study context: Blood was evaluated 3 weeks (second dose) and 6 weeks after therapy began.

Each PCR had synthetic TCR analog templates added to it as a spike-in. Sequencing used immunoSEQ multiplex PCR; TCRdb keeps in-frame clones, though not all of them. The sample has 40,000 to 55,000 clones; about 87% are singletons. Regarding this clone: Its specificity is unknown.

The CDR3 is 14 residues long. Looked up from germline, CDR1 is KGHSH and CDR2 is LQKENI. Trimming stripped 4 bases from V and 1 base from J, with 10 bases between. Findings and limits, study-wide: The study found that durable-benefit patients expanded tumor-associated blood clones more at 3 weeks.

The sequence was collected from a man aged 35-49 years with urothelial cancer. The source material was PBMCs, sampled around atezolizumab (anti-PD-L1) treatment. The chain joins TRBV18 to TRBJ1-2; a weak D match, TRBD1 (5 bases). As DNA, the CDR3 is TGTGCCAGCTCACAGAAGACAGTTAACTATGGCTACACCTTC. Amino acids: CASSQKTVNYGYTF. Supplemented by reference TRBV18 and TRBJ1-2, the full variable domain reads NAGVMQNPRHLVRRRGQEARLRCSPMKGHSHVYWYRQLPEEGLKFMVYLQKENIIDESGMPKERFSAEFPKEGPSILRIQQVVRGDSAAYFCASSQKTVNYGYTFGSGTRLTVV.